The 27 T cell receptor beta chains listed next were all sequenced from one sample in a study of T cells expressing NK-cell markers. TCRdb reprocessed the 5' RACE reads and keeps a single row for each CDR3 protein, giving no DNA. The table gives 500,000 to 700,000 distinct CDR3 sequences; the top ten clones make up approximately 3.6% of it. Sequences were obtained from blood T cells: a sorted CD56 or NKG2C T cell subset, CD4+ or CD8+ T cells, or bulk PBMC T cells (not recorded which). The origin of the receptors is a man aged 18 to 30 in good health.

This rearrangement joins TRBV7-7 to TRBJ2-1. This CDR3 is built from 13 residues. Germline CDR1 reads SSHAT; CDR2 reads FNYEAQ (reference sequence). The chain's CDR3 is CASSYSRHNEQFF.

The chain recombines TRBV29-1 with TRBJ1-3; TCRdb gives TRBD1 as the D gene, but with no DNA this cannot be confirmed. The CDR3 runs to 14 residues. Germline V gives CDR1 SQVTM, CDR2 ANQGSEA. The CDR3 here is CSVDGGFSGNTIYF. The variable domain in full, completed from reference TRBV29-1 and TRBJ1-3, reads SAVISQKPSRDICQRGTSLTIQCQVDSQVTMMFWYRQQPGQSLTLIATANQGSEATYESGFVIDKFPISRPNLTFSTLTVSNMSPEDSSIYLCSVDGGFSGNTIYFGEGSWLTVV.

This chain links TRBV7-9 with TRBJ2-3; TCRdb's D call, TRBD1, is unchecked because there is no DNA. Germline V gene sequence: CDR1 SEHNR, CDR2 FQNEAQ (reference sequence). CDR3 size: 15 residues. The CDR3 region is CASSLGGQGGDTQYF.

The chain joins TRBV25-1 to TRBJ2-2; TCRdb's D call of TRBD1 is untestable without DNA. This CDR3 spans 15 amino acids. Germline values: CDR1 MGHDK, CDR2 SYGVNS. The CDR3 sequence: CASSVPGQGTGELFF. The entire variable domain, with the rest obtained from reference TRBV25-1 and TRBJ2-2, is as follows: EADIYQTPRYLVIGTGKKITLECSQTMGHDKMYWYQQDPGMELHLIHYSYGVNSTEKGDLSSESTVSRIRTEHFPLTLESARPSHTSQYLCASSVPGQGTGELFFGEGSRLTVL.

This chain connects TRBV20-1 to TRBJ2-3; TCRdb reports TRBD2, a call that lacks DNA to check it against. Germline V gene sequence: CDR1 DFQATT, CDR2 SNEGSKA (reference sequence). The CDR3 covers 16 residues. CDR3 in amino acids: CSARDTGTISPDTQYF.

CDR3 loop: CSARAQGSAGNTIYF. V usage is TRBV20-1 and J usage is TRBJ1-3; the TCRdb D gene call, TRBD1, has no DNA to confirm it. The CDR3 runs to 15 residues. Germline V lookup: CDR1 DFQATT, CDR2 SNEGSKA (reference sequence).

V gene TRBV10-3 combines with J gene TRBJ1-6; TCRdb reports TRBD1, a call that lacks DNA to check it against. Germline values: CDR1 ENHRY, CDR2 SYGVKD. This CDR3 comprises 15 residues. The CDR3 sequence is CAISESTGENSPLHF.

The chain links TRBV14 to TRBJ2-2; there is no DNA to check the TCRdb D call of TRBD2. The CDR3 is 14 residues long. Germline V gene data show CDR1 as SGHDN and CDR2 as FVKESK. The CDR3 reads CASKTSGFTGELFF.

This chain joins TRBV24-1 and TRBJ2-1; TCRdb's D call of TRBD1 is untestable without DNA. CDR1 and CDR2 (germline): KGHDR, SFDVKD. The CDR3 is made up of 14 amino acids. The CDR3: CATSEAGTGYEQFF.

CDR3 protein: CASSPPGPVEETQYF. This rearrangement joins TRBV7-9 to TRBJ2-5; TCRdb proposes TRBD2, but this gene call is untestable without DNA. The germline gives CDR1 SEHNR, CDR2 FQNEAQ (reference sequence). The CDR3 runs 15 residues.

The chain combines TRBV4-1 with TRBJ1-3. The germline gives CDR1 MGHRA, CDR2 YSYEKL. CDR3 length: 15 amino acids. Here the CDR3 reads CASSQETSSGNTIYF.

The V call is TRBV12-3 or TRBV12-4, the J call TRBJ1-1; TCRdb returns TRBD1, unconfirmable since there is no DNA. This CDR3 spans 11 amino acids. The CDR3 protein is CASRIQGEAFF.

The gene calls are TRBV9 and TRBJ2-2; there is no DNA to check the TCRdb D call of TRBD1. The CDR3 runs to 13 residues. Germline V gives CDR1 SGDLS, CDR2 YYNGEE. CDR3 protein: CASSVEGVGELFF.

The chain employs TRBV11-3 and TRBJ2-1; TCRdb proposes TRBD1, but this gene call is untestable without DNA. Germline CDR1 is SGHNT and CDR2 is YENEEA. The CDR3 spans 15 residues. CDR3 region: CASSPRLGRGNEQFF.

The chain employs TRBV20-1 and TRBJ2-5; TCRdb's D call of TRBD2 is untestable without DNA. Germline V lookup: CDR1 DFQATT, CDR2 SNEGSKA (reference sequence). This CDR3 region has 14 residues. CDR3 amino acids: CSARGVGRRETQYF.

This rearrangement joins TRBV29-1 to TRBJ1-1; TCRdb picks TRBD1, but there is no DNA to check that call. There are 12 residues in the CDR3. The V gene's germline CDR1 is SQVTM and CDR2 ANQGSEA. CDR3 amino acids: CSVGPPGEEAFF.

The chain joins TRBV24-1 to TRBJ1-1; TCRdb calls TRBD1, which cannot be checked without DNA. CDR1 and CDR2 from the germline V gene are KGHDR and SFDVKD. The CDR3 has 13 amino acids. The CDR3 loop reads CATFLQGTYEAFF.

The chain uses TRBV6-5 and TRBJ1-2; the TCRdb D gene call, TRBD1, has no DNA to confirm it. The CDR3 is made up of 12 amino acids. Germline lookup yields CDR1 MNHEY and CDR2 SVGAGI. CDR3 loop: CATAEGSYGYTF.

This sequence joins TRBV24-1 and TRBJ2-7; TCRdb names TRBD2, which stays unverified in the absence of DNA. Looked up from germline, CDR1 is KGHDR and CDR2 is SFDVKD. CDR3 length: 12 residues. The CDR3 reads CATGGDGYEQYF.

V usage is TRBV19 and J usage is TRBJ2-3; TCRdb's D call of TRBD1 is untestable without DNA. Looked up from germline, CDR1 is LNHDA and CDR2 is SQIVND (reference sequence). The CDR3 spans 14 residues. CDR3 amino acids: CASIPNGQTDTQYF.

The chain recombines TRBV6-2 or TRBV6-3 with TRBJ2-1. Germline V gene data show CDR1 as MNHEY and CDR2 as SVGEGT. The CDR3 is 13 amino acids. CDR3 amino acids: CASSYFQASEQFF.

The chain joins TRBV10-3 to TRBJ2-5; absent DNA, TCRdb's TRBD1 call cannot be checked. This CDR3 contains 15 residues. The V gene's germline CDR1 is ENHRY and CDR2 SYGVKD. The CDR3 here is CATKGQRVSGETQYF.

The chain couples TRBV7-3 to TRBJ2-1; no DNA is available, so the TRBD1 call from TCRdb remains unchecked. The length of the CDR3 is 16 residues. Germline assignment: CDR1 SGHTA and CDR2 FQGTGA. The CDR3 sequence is CASSSWDIGGHNEQFF.

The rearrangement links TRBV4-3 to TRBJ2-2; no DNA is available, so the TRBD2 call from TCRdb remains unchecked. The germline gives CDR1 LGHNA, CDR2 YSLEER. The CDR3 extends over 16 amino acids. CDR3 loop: CASSLGLAENTGELFF.

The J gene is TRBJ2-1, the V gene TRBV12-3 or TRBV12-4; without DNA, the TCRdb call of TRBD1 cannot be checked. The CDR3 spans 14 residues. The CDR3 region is CASSLEGTDNEQFF.

CDR3 loop: CSVRPTSGAYNEQFF. This chain uses TRBV29-1 with TRBJ2-1; TCRdb's D gene call, TRBD2, goes unchecked for lack of DNA. This CDR3 comprises 15 residues. Germline V gene data show CDR1 as SQVTM and CDR2 as ANQGSEA.

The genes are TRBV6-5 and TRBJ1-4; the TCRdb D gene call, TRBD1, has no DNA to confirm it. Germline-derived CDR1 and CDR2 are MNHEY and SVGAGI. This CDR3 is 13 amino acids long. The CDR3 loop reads CASARGIGEKLFF.